This T cell receptor (beta chain) appears in the sequencing data of a study of cytomegalovirus exposure and HLA in healthy donors (dated by TCRdb to about 2017). Broadly, across the study: According to a later analysis, the 120 or so validation repertoires were produced on the same platform as the 666 repertoires of the first cohort. The study aimed to test whether cataloging public T cell receptors could reveal signatures of past pathogen exposure. The study combined high-throughput TCR immunosequencing, statistical association of individual TCRs with disease status, and machine learning to predict cytomegalovirus infection status. Besides the first cohort of 550 to 750 subjects, a separate validation cohort made up of 120 different subjects was used.

Overall study results and their limits: Of the cluster scores, roughly 93% were above 0 in a later analysis, which found that TCRs clustered in the first cohort also tended to co-occur in the 130 or so validation repertoires. A few of the identified cytomegalovirus-associated TCR beta chains were confirmed in vitro to be specific for cytomegalovirus antigens. In the study, around 160 TCR beta chains were listed as associated with cytomegalovirus. All 110 or so repertoires were used to score co-occurrence in the validation cohort in a later analysis, because that analysis had no HLA typing for the cohort. While some public TCRs were present in many individuals, most TCR sequences turned up only very rarely across donors. The authors suggested that the approach could potentially be extended to other disease states and immunological phenotypes. In both the original and validation cohorts, the classifier was reported to diagnose cytomegalovirus status with high specificity and sensitivity.

The library relied on the immunoSEQ multiplex PCR assay. For the original study's pipeline: A statistical classification framework was developed to diagnose cytomegalovirus status using the catalog of TCR beta chain sequences. The table comes from immuneACCESS by way of TCRdb, which keeps in-frame sequences with V and J called. Part of the clones is missing from these tables; in studies checked, under half for an unresolved V gene and the rest for unknown reasons. That table furnishes V, J and clone size, whereas the DNA furnished D and trimming. Present in this sample are about 220,000 clones, around 80% of which were seen just once. The ten largest clones add up to 11% to 15% of the sample. The CDR3 contains 13 residues, cysteine and phenylalanine counted. The kept DNA is CDR3 alone, 39 bases in frame from the first base. V lost 2 bases and J lost 9 bases; the stretch between them is 11 bases long. CDR1 and CDR2 were assigned from the germline V gene (reference sequence) as MNHEY and SMNVEV.

The donors were included in the validation cohort of over a hundred subjects, a group kept apart from the approximately 700-subject first cohort. For this clone: This clone's antigen is unknown. No base quality information exists; no much larger clone differs at one position.

The source material was PBMCs. Rearrangement joined TRBV27 to TRBJ2-1; the D gene is perhaps TRBD1, from 6 matching bases. The sequence came from a woman aged 25 to 39 in good health and CMV-seropositive. The sequence in DNA is TGTGCCAGCAGTTTAGGGTTAGGGGGTGAGCAGTTCTTC. This codes for CASSLGLGGEQFF.